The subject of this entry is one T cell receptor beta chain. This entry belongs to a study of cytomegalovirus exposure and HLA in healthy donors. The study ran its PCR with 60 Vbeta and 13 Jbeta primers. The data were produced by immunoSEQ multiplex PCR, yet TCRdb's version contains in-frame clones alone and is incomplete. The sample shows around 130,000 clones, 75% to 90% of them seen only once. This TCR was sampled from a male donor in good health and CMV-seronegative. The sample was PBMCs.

The CDR3 DNA reads TGTGCCAGCAGCCCATCAGGGCCAGTTCATGGCTACACCTTC. It yields the protein CASSPSGPVHGYTF. V and J are TRBV6-5 and TRBJ1-2; D possibly corresponds to TRBD1 (5 bases). The CDR3 is 14 residues long. Germline V gene data show CDR1 as MNHEY and CDR2 as SVGAGI. The V gene lost 6 bases and the J gene lost 6 bases, with 17 bases spanning the gap.